These 15 T cell receptor beta chains were sequenced from one sample in a study of cytomegalovirus exposure and HLA in healthy donors. TCRdb's copy holds only in-frame clones and misses some; the assay was immunoSEQ multiplex PCR. The sample contains over 60,000 clones, roughly 96% of which appear only once. Material for sequencing was PBMCs. All receptors derive from a man aged 18 to 35 in good health and CMV-seronegative.

J is TRBJ1-1 and V is TRBV15; 7 bases agree with TRBD1. Germline assignment: CDR1 LNHNV and CDR2 YYDKDF (reference sequence). This CDR3 comprises 17 residues. J lost 1 base, V lost 5 bases, and 13 bases had no gene match. The CDR3 region has the DNA TGTGCCACCAGCGCAAATCCAGGGGGACTGTCGAACACTGAAGCTTTCTTT. It codes for CATSANPGGLSNTEAFF.

The J gene is TRBJ1-2, the V gene TRBV9, with unresolved D. V lost 0 bases, J lost 1 base, and 13 bases lay in between. CDR3 size: 16 residues. The germline gives CDR1 SGDLS, CDR2 YYNGEE. Here the CDR3 DNA reads TGTGCCAGCAGCGTAGAGTCAGGAATGGGTAACTATGGCTACACCTTC. Amino acids: CASSVESGMGNYGYTF.

This chain joins TRBV6-4 and TRBJ1-1; TRBD1 agrees at 7 bases. The germline gives CDR1 MRHNA, CDR2 SNTAGT. Germline trimming cut 5 bases from V and 4 bases from J; bases unmatched to any gene: 4. The CDR3 covers 13 residues. CDR3 sequence (DNA): TGTGCCAGCAGTACCCGGACAGGCACTGAAGCTTTCTTT. The encoded protein is CASSTRTGTEAFF.

This clone was recorded only once. The J gene is TRBJ2-1, the V gene TRBV11-3; 7 bases fit TRBD1. The germline gives CDR1 SGHNT, CDR2 YENEEA. This CDR3 is built from 16 residues. The V segment lost 5 bases and the J segment 0 bases; nucleotides outside the gene matches: 7. CDR3 loop: CASSPQAGGSYNEQFF. The CDR3, as DNA: TGTGCCAGCAGCCCCCAGGCAGGGGGCTCCTACAATGAGCAGTTCTTC.

This chain joins TRBV4-2 and TRBJ2-7; 12 bases line up with TRBD2. The CDR3 runs to 18 residues. From germline, CDR1 is LGHNA and CDR2 YNFKEQ. The trim removed 0 bases at V and 0 bases at J, leaving 6 bases unmatched. The CDR3 reads CASSQDLPTSGSSYEQYF. In DNA form, the CDR3 reads TGTGCCAGCAGCCAAGATCTACCGACTAGCGGGAGCTCCTACGAGCAGTACTTC.

The chain joins TRBV9 to TRBJ2-1; 8 bases align to TRBD2. Trimming at V came to 0 bases and at J to 0 bases, leaving 8 bases not matched to a gene. The germline gives CDR1 SGDLS, CDR2 YYNGEE. The CDR3 spans 18 residues. CDR3 in amino acids: CASSVDSGRVLSYNEQFF. CDR3 DNA sequence: TGTGCCAGCAGCGTAGATTCCGGGAGGGTCCTCTCCTACAATGAGCAGTTCTTC.

The chain recombines TRBV2 with TRBJ2-7; 14 positions match TRBD2. V shed 4 bases, J shed 5 bases, and the junction held 25 bases outside the gene matches. The CDR3 has 22 amino acids. Per the germline V gene, CDR1 is SNHLY and CDR2 is FYNNEI. The CDR3 reads CASSGIGNPKRLAGGPIHEQYF. The CDR3 DNA reads TGTGCCAGCAGTGGGATCGGGAACCCTAAAAGACTAGCGGGAGGGCCTATCCACGAGCAGTACTTC.

The V gene is TRBV6-6, the J gene TRBJ2-5; D might be TRBD2 (5 bases). There are 12 residues in the CDR3. Per the germline V gene, CDR1 is MNHNY and CDR2 is SVGAGI (reference sequence). V gave up 5 bases and J gave up 3 bases, with 7 bases separating them. CDR3 loop: CASSPGEETQYF. CDR3 coding DNA: TGTGCCAGCAGTCCCGGGGAAGAGACCCAGTACTTC.

The CDR3 DNA reads TGCGCCAGCAGCCCCGGACAGGGAGGTTCCGAAAAACTGTTTTTT. It yields the protein CASSPGQGGSEKLFF. The V gene is TRBV5-1, the J gene TRBJ1-4, with 8 bases fitting TRBD1. The CDR3 contains 15 residues. Losses at the gene ends were 4 bases for V and 8 bases for J; bases not matched to a gene: 10. Germline assignment: CDR1 SGHRS and CDR2 YFSETQ.

The V and J genes are TRBV20-1 and TRBJ2-7; a possible D gene is TRBD1 (5 bases). Germline values: CDR1 DFQATT, CDR2 SNEGSKA (reference sequence). The CDR3 extends over 11 amino acids. Trimming cost V 8 bases and J 4 bases, with 12 bases left between them. As DNA, the CDR3 is TGCAGTCGCCTTAGGGGTTACGAGCAGTACTTC. This sequence encodes CSRLRGYEQYF.

CDR3 nucleotide sequence: TGTGCCAGCAGTGAGGCGACTCACTCTGGAAACACCATATATTTT. Residues: CASSEATHSGNTIYF. The chain is built from TRBV2 and TRBJ1-3, with D hard to call. The CDR3 runs to 15 residues. Germline values: CDR1 SNHLY, CDR2 FYNNEI. V was cut by 3 bases and J by 0 bases, with 9 bases left in between.

This chain connects TRBV6-1 to TRBJ2-7; no definite D call. Germline values: CDR1 MNHNS, CDR2 SASEGT. This CDR3 is 13 amino acids long. V dropped 7 bases and J dropped 3 bases, with 13 bases sitting between them. The chain's CDR3 is CASIEGVDYEQYF. CDR3 DNA sequence: TGTGCCAGCATCGAAGGAGTAGACTACGAGCAGTACTTC.

V usage is TRBV9 and J usage is TRBJ1-2; 7 bases match TRBD1. This CDR3 is built from 15 residues. The germline gives CDR1 SGDLS, CDR2 YYNGEE. V lost 0 bases, J lost 8 bases, and 10 bases stayed unmatched. CDR3 residues: CASSVARQGMRGYTF. As DNA, the CDR3 is TGTGCCAGCAGCGTAGCCCGACAGGGTATGAGGGGCTACACCTTC.

This clone was detected only once. This chain uses TRBV7-9 with TRBJ1-2, with D possibly TRBD1 on 5 matching bases. Trimming left V 5 bases short and J 2 bases short, with 9 bases between. CDR1 and CDR2 from the germline V gene are SEHNR and FQNEAQ (reference sequence). This CDR3 is 13 amino acids long. The CDR3 is CASSPQGNYGYTF. In nucleotides, the CDR3 is TGTGCCAGCAGCCCCCAGGGAAACTATGGCTACACCTTC.

This chain joins TRBV27 and TRBJ1-1, with TRBD1 as a possible D gene (5 bases). This CDR3 contains 13 residues. CDR1 and CDR2 from the germline V gene are MNHEY and SMNVEV (reference sequence). V gave up 3 bases and J gave up 6 bases, with 11 bases separating them. CDR3 loop: CASSFTGHSEAFF. In nucleotides, the CDR3 is TGTGCCAGCAGTTTTACCGGACACTCTGAAGCTTTCTTT.